A single sample is the source of the 27 T cell receptor beta chains below, sequenced in a study of early T cells in non-severe SARS-CoV-2 infection. MiXCR, run by TCRdb on the 5' RACE reads, gives a single entry per CDR3 protein. Of more than 50,000 distinct CDR3 sequences detected, 15% appear once; the ten largest clones hold 10%. The material sequenced was whole blood, taken at baseline. These receptors all stem from an adult who was a healthcare worker with PCR-confirmed SARS-CoV-2 infection or an uninfected control (not recorded which).

The V call is TRBV30, the J call TRBJ1-1, with D hard to call. Germline V gene lookup returns CDR1 GTSNPN and CDR2 SVGIG (reference sequence). V lost 0 bases to trimming and J lost 9 bases, with 11 bases between them. The CDR3 is 12 residues long. The CDR3 DNA is TGTGCCTGGAGTGTAATTGGGGTTAAAGCTTTCTTT. Its protein is CAWSVIGVKAFF.

This chain links TRBV11-2 with TRBJ1-4; D perhaps matches TRBD1 (5 bases). V lost 5 bases and J 8 bases, leaving 18 bases between the germline ends. The CDR3 sequence is 15 residues long. Germline V gene lookup returns CDR1 SGHAT and CDR2 FQNNGV. The CDR3: CASSPEGTGGEKLFF. The CDR3 DNA follows: TGTGCCAGCAGCCCCGAGGGAACAGGAGGGGAAAAACTGTTTTTT.

The chain couples TRBV5-1 to TRBJ2-7; 14 positions match TRBD2. Germline lookup yields CDR1 SGHRS and CDR2 YFSETQ. The CDR3 consists of 16 residues. Trimming cost V 4 bases and J 4 bases; bases outside gene matches: 7. The CDR3 coding sequence is TGCGCCAGCAGCGCATCCGGGACTAGCGGGGGTTACGAGCAGTACTTC. Protein sequence: CASSASGTSGGYEQYF.

This clonotype was counted many times. The chain is built from TRBV20-1 and TRBJ2-2; no clear D. Germline V lookup: CDR1 DFQATT, CDR2 SNEGSKA (reference sequence). The CDR3 is 12 residues long. V was trimmed by 2 bases and J by 9 bases, leaving 10 bases between them. DNA of the CDR3: TGCAGTGCTAGAAATAGGGCTCGGGAGCTGTTTTTT. It yields the protein CSARNRARELFF.

The chain employs TRBV10-3 and TRBJ2-7, with D perhaps matching TRBD2 (6 bases). The germline V gene encodes CDR1 ENHRY and CDR2 SYGVKD. This CDR3 has 12 residues. The CDR3 DNA reads as TGTGCTCACGGGGGTACCTCCTACGAGCAGTACTTC. It yields the protein CAHGGTSYEQYF.

The sample holds a few counts of this clonotype. This rearrangement joins TRBV18 to TRBJ1-5; D is unclear. Trimming stripped 2 bases from V and 0 bases from J, with 5 bases between. This CDR3 spans 14 amino acids. Germline V CDR1 and CDR2: KGHSH, LQKENI. DNA for the CDR3: TGTGCCAGCTCACCAACGGATAGCAATCAGCCCCAGCATTTT. It yields the protein CASSPTDSNQPQHF. The whole variable domain, remainder taken from reference TRBV18 and TRBJ1-5, is NAGVMQNPRHLVRRRGQEARLRCSPMKGHSHVYWYRQLPEEGLKFMVYLQKENIIDESGMPKERFSAEFPKEGPSILRIQQVVRGDSAAYFCASSPTDSNQPQHFGDGTRLSIL.

The rearrangement links TRBV28 to TRBJ2-7; 8 positions agree with TRBD1. V was clipped by 6 bases and J by 4 bases; unmatched bases: 11. The germline CDR1 and CDR2 sequences are MDHEN and SYDVKM. This CDR3 contains 15 residues. The CDR3 DNA is TGTGCCAGCAGCTGGACCGGACAGGGATCATACGAGCAGTACTTC. Protein: CASSWTGQGSYEQYF.

There are many counts of this clonotype. The chain is built from TRBV9 and TRBJ1-1; TRBD1 is a possible D gene (5 bases). Trimming stripped 4 bases from V and 1 base from J, with 14 bases between. This CDR3 is 15 amino acids long. The germline gives CDR1 SGDLS, CDR2 YYNGEE. The CDR3 DNA is TGTGCCAGCAGCAAGGGGAAGGGGAGGAACACTGAAGCTTTCTTT. This codes for CASSKGKGRNTEAFF.

The chain employs TRBV7-6 and TRBJ1-2; 9 bases fit TRBD1. Germline V gives CDR1 SGHVS, CDR2 FNYEAQ. The trim removed 5 bases at V and 5 bases at J, leaving 6 bases unmatched. This CDR3 is 14 amino acids long. The CDR3 bases are TGTGCCAGCAGCGCCCGGGACAGGGCATATGGCTACACCTTC. This encodes CASSARDRAYGYTF.

The chain joins TRBV28 to TRBJ1-1; D unclear. This CDR3 is built from 14 residues. Trimming cost V 6 bases and J 0 bases, with 11 bases left between them. Germline-derived CDR1 and CDR2 are MDHEN and SYDVKM. CDR3 in amino acids: CASSVTALNTEAFF. The CDR3 bases are TGTGCCAGCAGCGTCACAGCCCTGAACACTGAAGCTTTCTTT.

The table lists this clonotype with a few counts. The genes are TRBV12-3 or TRBV12-4 and TRBJ2-7, with D possibly matching TRBD2 (6 bases). This CDR3 is built from 14 residues. The V end was cut by 5 bases, the J end by 7 bases, with 18 bases between. CDR3 amino acids: CASSPSRRVGEQYF. As DNA, the CDR3 is TGTGCCAGCAGTCCCTCCCGGAGGGTCGGTGAGCAGTACTTC.

The chain couples TRBV6-1 to TRBJ2-7, with a possible D match to TRBD2 (5 bases). This CDR3 is built from 12 residues. Germline V lookup: CDR1 MNHNS, CDR2 SASEGT. Trimming removed 2 bases at V and 5 bases at J, with 7 bases between. The CDR3 DNA is TGTGCCAGCAGTGAAAGGGAGAACGAGCAGTACTTC. This codes for CASSERENEQYF.

This rearrangement joins TRBV11-3 to TRBJ2-1, with 11 bases aligning to TRBD1. The V gene end was trimmed by 5 bases and the J gene end by 6 bases; junction bases not matched to a gene: 6. The CDR3 has 15 residues. Germline V gene data show CDR1 as SGHNT and CDR2 as YENEEA. CDR3 loop: CASSPRTGGFNEQFF. The CDR3 DNA reads as TGTGCCAGCAGCCCACGGACAGGGGGCTTCAATGAGCAGTTCTTC.

This clonotype was counted a few times. This chain uses TRBV20-1 with TRBJ2-3, with TRBD2 identical over 14 bases. Trimming cost V 5 bases and J 6 bases; bases outside gene matches: 7. CDR3 length: 15 amino acids. Germline loops: CDR1 DFQATT, CDR2 SNEGSKA (reference sequence). The CDR3 nucleotides are TGCAGTGCTGCCAGACTAGCGGGGGGGATCGATACGCAGTATTTT. Amino acid sequence: CSAARLAGGIDTQYF.

This clonotype occurred a few times. The rearrangement links TRBV27 to TRBJ2-2; no firm D call. Germline lookup yields CDR1 MNHEY and CDR2 SMNVEV (reference sequence). Trimming removed 3 bases at V and 7 bases at J, with 6 bases between. The CDR3 has 12 residues. The DNA for the CDR3 is TGTGCCAGCAGTTTTCAGGACGGGGAGCTGTTTTTT. Residues: CASSFQDGELFF.

The rearrangement joins TRBV30 to TRBJ2-7, with 7 bases identical to TRBD1. Trimming cost V 1 base and J 3 bases; bases outside gene matches: 15. From germline, CDR1 is GTSNPN and CDR2 SVGIG (reference sequence). The CDR3 extends over 17 amino acids. In DNA form, the CDR3 reads TGTGCCTGGAGTGGGTCAGGGGGTTCCCGCTTTAACTACGAGCAGTACTTC. This codes for CAWSGSGGSRFNYEQYF.

This chain links TRBV28 with TRBJ2-3; D is possibly TRBD1 (5 bases). The germline V gene has CDR1 MDHEN and CDR2 SYDVKM. This CDR3 contains 14 residues. Trimming removed 7 bases at V and 3 bases at J, with 14 bases between. The CDR3 here is CASKKGLRTDTQYF. CDR3 sequence (DNA): TGTGCCAGCAAAAAGGGGTTAAGGACAGATACGCAGTATTTT.

Here the CDR3 DNA reads TGTGCCAGCAGCCCCCTTAGCGGGAGGGTCTATGAGCAGTTCTTC. Its translation: CASSPLSGRVYEQFF. V is TRBV11-2 and J is TRBJ2-1; the match to TRBD2 covers 11 bases. The length of the CDR3 is 15 residues. Per germline, CDR1 SGHAT and CDR2 FQNNGV. With V trimmed by 5 bases and J by 8 bases, 8 bases remained unmatched.

This chain connects TRBV7-9 to TRBJ2-7; D ambiguous. Germline-derived CDR1 and CDR2 are SEHNR and FQNEAQ (reference sequence). Trimming removed 5 bases from V and 0 bases from J, with 5 bases in between. There are 12 residues in the CDR3. The CDR3 DNA follows: TGTGCCAGCAGCCCCCTCTCCTACGAGCAGTACTTC. This codes for CASSPLSYEQYF.

This CDR3 is CASSTLPGQNYEQYF. The CDR3 nucleotides read TGTGCCAGCAGCACATTACCAGGGCAGAACTACGAGCAGTACTTC. This chain uses TRBV11-2 with TRBJ2-7; D perhaps matches TRBD1 (5 bases). The CDR3 loop spans 15 amino acids. Germline V lookup: CDR1 SGHAT, CDR2 FQNNGV. The germline V and J ends were trimmed by 5 bases and 3 bases, with 17 bases remaining between them.

The V gene is TRBV28, the J gene TRBJ1-4; D uncertain. Trimming took off 2 bases at V and 15 bases at J, with 10 bases between the two ends. The CDR3 is 11 amino acids. Germline V gives CDR1 MDHEN, CDR2 SYDVKM. Written as DNA, the CDR3 is TGTGCCAGCAGTTTAGCCACGATGGTGTTTTTT. Its translation is CASSLATMVFF.

V usage is TRBV13 and J usage is TRBJ2-3, with 7 nucleotides matching TRBD2. Germline lookup yields CDR1 PRHDT and CDR2 FYEKMQ (reference sequence). J lost 5 bases, V lost 1 base, and 12 bases had no gene match. This CDR3 comprises 17 residues. CDR3 DNA: TGTGCCAGCAGCTTAGTTCGAGCGGGACGAGGGATAGATACGCAGTATTTT. Protein sequence: CASSLVRAGRGIDTQYF.

This clonotype was detected only a few times. The chain is built from TRBV5-1 and TRBJ2-3, with D unclear. Trimming stripped 0 bases from V and 2 bases from J, with 10 bases between. This CDR3 is 15 amino acids long. Germline V gene data show CDR1 as SGHRS and CDR2 as YFSETQ. This CDR3 reads CASSLAPSNTDTQYF. The CDR3, as DNA: TGCGCCAGCAGCTTGGCCCCCAGCAACACAGATACGCAGTATTTT. Using reference TRBV5-1 and TRBJ2-3 for the parts outside the CDR3, the full variable domain is KAGVTQTPRYLIKTRGQQVTLSCSPISGHRSVSWYQQTPGQGLQFLFEYFSETQRNKGNFPGRFSGRQFSNSRSEMNVSTLELGDSALYLCASSLAPSNTDTQYFGPGTRLTVL.

To note about this clonotype: One end of the junction does not line up with germline, which may come from a read error. The chain links TRBV3-1 to TRBJ2-3; TRBD2 agrees at 9 bases. Germline CDR1 and CDR2: LGHDT and YNNKEL (reference sequence). This CDR3 region has 13 residues. CDR3 amino acids: CASSQVQREARNF. CDR3 nucleotides: TGTGCCAGCAGCCAAGTACAGCGGGAGGCCCGGAATTTT.

This clonotype appeared many times. The chain uses TRBV28 and TRBJ2-7; 7 bases agree with TRBD1. The CDR3 contains 13 residues. After removal of 6 bases from V and 3 bases from J, the junction contained 5 bases not matched to a gene. Per germline, CDR1 MDHEN and CDR2 SYDVKM. The CDR3 here is CASSEGQLYEQYF. The CDR3 DNA is TGTGCCAGCAGCGAGGGACAGCTCTACGAGCAGTACTTC.

The chain has TRBV25-1 and TRBJ1-2; no definite D call. V was shortened by 5 bases and J by 5 bases, with 6 bases between the two germline ends. Germline loops: CDR1 MGHDK, CDR2 SYGVNS. This CDR3 contains 11 residues. The CDR3 loop reads CASSWPYGYTF. The CDR3, as DNA: TGTGCCAGCAGTTGGCCGTATGGCTACACCTTC.

The genes are TRBV11-2 and TRBJ2-5; TRBD1 matches 9 bases. The CDR3 has 17 residues. Germline CDR1 reads SGHAT; CDR2 reads FQNNGV. With V trimmed by 4 bases and J by 4 bases, 13 bases remained unmatched. CDR3 protein: CASSSNHGGQGGETQYF. The CDR3, as DNA: TGTGCCAGCAGCTCAAACCACGGGGGACAGGGAGGAGAGACCCAGTACTTC.